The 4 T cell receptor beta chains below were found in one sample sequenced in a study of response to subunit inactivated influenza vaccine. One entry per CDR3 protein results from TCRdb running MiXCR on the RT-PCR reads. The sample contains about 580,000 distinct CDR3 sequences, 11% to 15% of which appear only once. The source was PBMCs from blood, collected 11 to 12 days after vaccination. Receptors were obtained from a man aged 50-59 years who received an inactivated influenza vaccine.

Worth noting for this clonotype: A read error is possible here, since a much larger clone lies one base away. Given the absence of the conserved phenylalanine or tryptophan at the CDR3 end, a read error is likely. DNA for the CDR3: TGTGCCAGCAGCCAAGATATTGGGGACAGGGCCTACAATGAGCAGTTCTTA. Its protein is CASSQDIGDRAYNEQFL. The rearrangement links TRBV3-1 to TRBJ2-1; TRBD1 matches at 9 bases. Germline CDR1 LGHDT, CDR2 YNNKEL (reference sequence). CDR3 length equals 17 residues. The trim removed 0 bases at V and 2 bases at J, leaving 5 bases unmatched.

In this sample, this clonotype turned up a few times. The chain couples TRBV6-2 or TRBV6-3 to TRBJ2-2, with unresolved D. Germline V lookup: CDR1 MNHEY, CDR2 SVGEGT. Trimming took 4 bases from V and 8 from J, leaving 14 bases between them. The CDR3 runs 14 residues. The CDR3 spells CASSSQTRRGELFF. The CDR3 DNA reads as TGTGCCAGCAGTTCCCAGACCAGACGGGGGGAGCTGTTTTTT.

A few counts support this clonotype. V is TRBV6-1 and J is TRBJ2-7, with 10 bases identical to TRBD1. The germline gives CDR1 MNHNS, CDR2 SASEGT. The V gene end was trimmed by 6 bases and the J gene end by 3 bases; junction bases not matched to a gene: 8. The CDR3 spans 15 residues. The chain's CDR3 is CASRPGTGAFYEQYF. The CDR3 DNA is TGTGCCAGCAGGCCCGGGACAGGGGCTTTCTACGAGCAGTACTTC.

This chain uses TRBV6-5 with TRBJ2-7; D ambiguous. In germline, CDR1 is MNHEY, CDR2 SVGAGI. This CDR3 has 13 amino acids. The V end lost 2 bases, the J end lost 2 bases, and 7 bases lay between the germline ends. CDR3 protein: CASSYGFAYEQYF. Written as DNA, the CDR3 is TGTGCCAGCAGTTACGGATTTGCCTACGAGCAGTACTTC.